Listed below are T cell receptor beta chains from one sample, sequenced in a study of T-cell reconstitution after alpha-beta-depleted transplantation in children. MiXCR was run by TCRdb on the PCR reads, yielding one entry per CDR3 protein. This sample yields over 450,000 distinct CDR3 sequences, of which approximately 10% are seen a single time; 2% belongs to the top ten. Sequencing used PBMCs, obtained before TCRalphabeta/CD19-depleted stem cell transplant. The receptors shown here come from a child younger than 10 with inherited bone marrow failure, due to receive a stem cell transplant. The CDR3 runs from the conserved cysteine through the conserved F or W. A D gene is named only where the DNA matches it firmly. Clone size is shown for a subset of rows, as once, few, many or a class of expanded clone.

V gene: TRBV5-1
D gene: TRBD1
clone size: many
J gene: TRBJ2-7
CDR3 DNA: TGCGCCAGCAGCTCCCAGGGGGAGTACGAGCAGTACTTC
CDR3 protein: CASSSQGEYEQYF

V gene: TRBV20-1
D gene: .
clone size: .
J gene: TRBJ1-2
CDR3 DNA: TGCAGTGTTCGATTATATGGCTACACCTTC
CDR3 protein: CSVRLYGYTF

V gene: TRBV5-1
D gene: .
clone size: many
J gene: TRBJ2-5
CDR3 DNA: TGCGCCAGCAGCTTTCAGACACCTCAAGAGACCCAGTACTTC
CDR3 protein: CASSFQTPQETQYF

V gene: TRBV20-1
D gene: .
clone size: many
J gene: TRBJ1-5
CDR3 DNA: TGCAGTGCTCGCTTGCGGACAGCTAGCAATCAGCCCCAGCATTTT
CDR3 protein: CSARLRTASNQPQHF

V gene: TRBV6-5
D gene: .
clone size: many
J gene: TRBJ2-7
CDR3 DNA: TGTGCCAGCAGTTACTCGTCCCGGGAGCAGAATATTGGTTACGAGCAGTACTTC
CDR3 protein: CASSYSSREQNIGYEQYF

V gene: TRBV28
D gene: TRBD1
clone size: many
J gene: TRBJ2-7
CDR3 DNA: TGTGCCAGCAGCAACGACAGGGTCTTTTCCTACGAGCAGTACTTC
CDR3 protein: CASSNDRVFSYEQYF

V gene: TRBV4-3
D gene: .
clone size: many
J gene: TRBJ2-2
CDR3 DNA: TGCGCCAGCAGCCGCAGGGACTCGAACACCGGGGAGCTGTTTTTT
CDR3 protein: CASSRRDSNTGELFF

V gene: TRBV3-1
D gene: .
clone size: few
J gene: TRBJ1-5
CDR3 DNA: TGTGCCAGCAGTCTGGGGGGGATAAGTCAGCCCCAGCATTTT
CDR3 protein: CASSLGGISQPQHF

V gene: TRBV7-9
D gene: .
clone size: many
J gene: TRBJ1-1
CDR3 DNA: TGTGCCAGCAGCTTAATGCCGGGAAGTACTGAAGCTTTCTTT
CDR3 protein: CASSLMPGSTEAFF

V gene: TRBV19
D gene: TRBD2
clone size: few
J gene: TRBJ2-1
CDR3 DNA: TGTGCCAGTAGTTCCCGAAGACTAGCGGGTAATGAGCAGTTCTTC
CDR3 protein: CASSSRRLAGNEQFF

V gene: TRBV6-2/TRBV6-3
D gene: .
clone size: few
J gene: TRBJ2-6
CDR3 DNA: TGTGCCAGCAGTTACCGGTGGTCATCGGGAGCCAACGTCCTGACTTTC
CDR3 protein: CASSYRWSSGANVLTF

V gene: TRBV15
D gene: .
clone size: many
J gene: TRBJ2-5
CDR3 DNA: TGTGCCACCAGCAGACGGGTCGCTGGGACCCAGTACTTC
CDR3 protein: CATSRRVAGTQYF

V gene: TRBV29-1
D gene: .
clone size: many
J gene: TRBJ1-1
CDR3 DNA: TGCAGCTCAGGGACGGCGAACACTGAAGCTTTCTTT
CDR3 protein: CSSGTANTEAFF

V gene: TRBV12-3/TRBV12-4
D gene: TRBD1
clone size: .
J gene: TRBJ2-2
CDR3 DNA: TGTGCCAGCAGTCGGAAAGGGGGCATCATGATCGGGGAGCTGTTTTTT
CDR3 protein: CASSRKGGIMIGELFF

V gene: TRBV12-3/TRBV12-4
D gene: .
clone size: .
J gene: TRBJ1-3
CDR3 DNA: TGTGCCAGCAGCCAAGGGGGAGAACACACCATATATTTT
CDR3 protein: CASSQGGEHTIYF

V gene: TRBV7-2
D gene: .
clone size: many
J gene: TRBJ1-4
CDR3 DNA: TGTGCCAGCAGCTTAGCTGGGGCGTGGGGAACTAATGAAAAACTGTTTTTT
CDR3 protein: CASSLAGAWGTNEKLFF

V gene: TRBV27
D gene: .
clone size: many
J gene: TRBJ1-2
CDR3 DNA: TGTGCCAGCAGTTCCCAGAGTCCTGCACTCTATGGCTACACCTTC
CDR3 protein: CASSSQSPALYGYTF

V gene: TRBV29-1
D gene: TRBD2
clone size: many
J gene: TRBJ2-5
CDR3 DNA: TGCAGCGGCCTGACTAGCGGCCAAGAGACCCAGTACTTC
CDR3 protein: CSGLTSGQETQYF

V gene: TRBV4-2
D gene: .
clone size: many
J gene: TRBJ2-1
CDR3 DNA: TGTGCCAGCAGCCAAGAGGCTGGATACAATGAGCAGTTCTTC
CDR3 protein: CASSQEAGYNEQFF

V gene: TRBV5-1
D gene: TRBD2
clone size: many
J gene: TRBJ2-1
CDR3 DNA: TGCGCCAGCTTCAACCCGGGACTAGCGGTTTACAATGAGCAGTTCTTC
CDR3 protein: CASFNPGLAVYNEQFF

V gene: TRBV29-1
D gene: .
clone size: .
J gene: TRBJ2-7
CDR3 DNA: TGCAGCGTTGGACCACAGGCTTCCTACGAGCAGTACTTC
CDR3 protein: CSVGPQASYEQYF

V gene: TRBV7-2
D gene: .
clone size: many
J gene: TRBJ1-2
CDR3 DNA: TGTGCCAGCAGCCCGGACGCGCGACCTAACTATGGCTACACCTTC
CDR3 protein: CASSPDARPNYGYTF

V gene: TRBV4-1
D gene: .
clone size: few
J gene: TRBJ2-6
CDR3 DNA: TGCGCCAGCAGCCAAGGCCGCGCGGGATATGGGGCCAACGTCCTGACTTTC
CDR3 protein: CASSQGRAGYGANVLTF

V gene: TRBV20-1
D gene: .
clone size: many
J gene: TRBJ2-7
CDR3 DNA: TGCAGTGCTATCGGTCATACCTACGAGCAGTACTTC
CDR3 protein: CSAIGHTYEQYF

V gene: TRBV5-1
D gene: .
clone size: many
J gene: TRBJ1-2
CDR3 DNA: TGCGCCAGCAGCTCGACTACAGGGCACGGCTACACCTTC
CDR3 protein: CASSSTTGHGYTF

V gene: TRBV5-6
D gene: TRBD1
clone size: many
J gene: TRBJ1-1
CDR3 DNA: TGTGCCAGCAGCTTGAAGGACAGGGATAACACTGAAGCTTTCTTT
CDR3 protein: CASSLKDRDNTEAFF

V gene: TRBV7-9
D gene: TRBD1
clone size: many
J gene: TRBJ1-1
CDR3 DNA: TGTGCCAGCAGGGGTCAGGACAGGGGAATAAGCACTGAAGCTTTCTTT
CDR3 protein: CASRGQDRGISTEAFF

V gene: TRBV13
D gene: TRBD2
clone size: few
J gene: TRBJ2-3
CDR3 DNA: TGTGCCAGCAGCTTGGCGGGACTAGCGGGGTTAAGCACAGATACGCAGTATTTT
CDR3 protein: CASSLAGLAGLSTDTQYF

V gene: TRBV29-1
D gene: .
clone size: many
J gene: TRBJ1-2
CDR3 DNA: TGCAGCGTTGGTATGCAGGACCTTAACTATGGCTACACCTTC
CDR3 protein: CSVGMQDLNYGYTF